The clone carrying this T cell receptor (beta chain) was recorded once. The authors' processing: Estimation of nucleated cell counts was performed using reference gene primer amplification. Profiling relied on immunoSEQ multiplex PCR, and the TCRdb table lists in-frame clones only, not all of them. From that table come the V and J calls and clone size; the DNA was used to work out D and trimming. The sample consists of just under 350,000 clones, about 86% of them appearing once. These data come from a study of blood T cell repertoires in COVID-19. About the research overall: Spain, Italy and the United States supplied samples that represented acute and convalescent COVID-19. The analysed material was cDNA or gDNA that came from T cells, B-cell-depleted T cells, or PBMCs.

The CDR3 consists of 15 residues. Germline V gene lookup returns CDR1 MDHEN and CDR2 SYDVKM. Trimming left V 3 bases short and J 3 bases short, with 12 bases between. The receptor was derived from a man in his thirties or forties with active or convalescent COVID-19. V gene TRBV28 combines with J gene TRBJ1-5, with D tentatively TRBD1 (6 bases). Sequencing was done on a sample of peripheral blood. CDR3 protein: CASSFEDSYNQPQHF. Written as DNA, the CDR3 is TGTGCCAGCAGTTTCGAGGACAGCTACAATCAGCCCCAGCATTTT. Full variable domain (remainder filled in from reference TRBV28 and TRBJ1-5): DVKVTQSSRYLVKRTGEKVFLECVQDMDHENMFWYRQDPGLGLRLIYFSYDVKMKEKGDIPEGYSVSREKKERFSLILESASTNQTSMYLCASSFEDSYNQPQHFGDGTRLSIL.